The clone carrying this T cell receptor (beta chain) was found many times. What it binds is not known. Germline assignment: CDR1 MNHEY and CDR2 SVGEGT. This CDR3 has 16 residues. V lost 2 bases and J 0 bases, leaving 14 bases between the germline ends. These data belong to a study of early T cells in non-severe SARS-CoV-2 infection. Whole-study context: Sequencing was performed on bulk RNA from unsorted whole blood, leaving chains unpaired. Broader study findings: VDJdb matches were skewed toward anti-spike CD8 T cell responses.

Individual cDNA molecules received unique molecular identifiers during library preparation. TCRdb recomputed calls from the 5' RACE reads with MiXCR, one row per CDR3 protein. The repertoire has about 25,000 distinct CDR3 sequences, about 4.5% of them found once; the top ten carry approximately 10%. The material sequenced was whole blood. The chain carries TRBV6-2 or TRBV6-3 and TRBJ2-7, with D uncertain. The clonotype originates from an adult who was a healthcare worker with PCR-confirmed SARS-CoV-2 infection or an uninfected control (not recorded which). CDR3 in DNA: TGTGCCAGCAGTTACCCCGAAGCGAAAAACTCCTACGAGCAGTACGTC. Its translation is CASSYPEAKNSYEQYV.